This T cell receptor (beta chain) was identified in a study of cytomegalovirus exposure and HLA in healthy donors. The primer mix had 60 Vbeta and 13 Jbeta primers. Generated by immunoSEQ multiplex PCR, the TCRdb table keeps only in-frame clones and is missing some. This sample has roughly 120,000 clones, with approximately 9.4% found just once. The ends were cut back, 3 bases at V and 5 bases at J, with 16 bases in the middle. Germline V gene data show CDR1 as MNHEY and CDR2 as SMNVEV (reference sequence). The CDR3 has 15 amino acids. General study results and limits: In presence/absence analyses, roughly uniform sequencing depth across donors was assumed. Researchers had no immune exposure information except CMV serostatus available.

In regard to this clone: Its antigen is unknown.

The clonotype comes from a man aged 25 to 40 in good health and CMV-seronegative. The chain has TRBV27 and TRBJ1-2, with a possible D match to TRBD1 (6 bases). Sequencing was carried out using PBMCs. In nucleotides, the CDR3 is TGTGCCAGCAGTTTGCGCAGGGACATATGGTATGGCTACACCTTC. Translated, it gives CASSLRRDIWYGYTF.